Listed below are T cell receptor beta chains from one sample, sequenced in a study of T cells in Graves' hyperthyroidism and ophthalmopathy. TCRdb recomputed calls from the multiplex PCR reads with MiXCR, one row per CDR3 protein. The repertoire holds approximately 300,000 distinct CDR3 sequences, with roughly 15% as singletons. The sequenced material came from blood. These receptors all come from a man between 25 and 39 years old with Graves' hyperthyroidism. Each CDR3 is given with its conserved first and last residue. A D gene is named only where the DNA matches it firmly. Size is stated for part of the rows, as once, few or many counts, or as a class when the clone is expanded.

NA	14	TRBV10-2	TRBD2	TRBJ2-3	TGCGCCAGCAGGGCGGGAGGGCCTACAGATACGCAGTATTTT	CASRAGGPTDTQYF
many	13	TRBV24-1	TRBD1	TRBJ2-5	TGTGCCACCAGTGGGACAGGTCAAGAGACCCAGTACTTC	CATSGTGQETQYF
many	13	TRBV5-1	NA	TRBJ2-5	TGCGCCAGCAGTATGGGGGTTGGAGAGACCCAGTACTTC	CASSMGVGETQYF
NA	15	TRBV7-3	TRBD1	TRBJ2-7	TGTGCCAGCAACTCCGGGACAGGGATTGCCTACGAGCAGTACTTC	CASNSGTGIAYEQYF
few	13	TRBV6-1	TRBD1	TRBJ2-4	TGTGCCAGCAGCTCAGGGGGATCGAACATTCAGTACTTC	CASSSGGSNIQYF
many	18	TRBV29-1	NA	TRBJ2-7	TGCAGCGGACACTACAGTGTCGTGAACGGGCGAAGGGATGTCGAGCAGTACTTC	CSGHYSVVNGRRDVEQYF
many	15	TRBV28	NA	TRBJ1-4	TGTGCCAGCACCTCCCAACAGGGCTTTAATGAAAAACTGTTTTTT	CASTSQQGFNEKLFF
many	16	TRBV2	NA	TRBJ1-6	TGTGCCAGCAGTGAAAGGCGAGGCTCCTATAATTCACCCCTCCACTTT	CASSERRGSYNSPLHF
many	14	TRBV12-3/TRBV12-4	NA	TRBJ2-2	TGTGCCAGCAGGACTCGGGAGAACACCGGGGAGCTGTTTTTT	CASRTRENTGELFF
NA	16	TRBV5-1	NA	TRBJ2-6	TGCGCCAGCAGCTTGAGGAGGGCTTCTGGGGCCAACGTCCTGACTTTC	CASSLRRASGANVLTF
many	11	TRBV30	NA	TRBJ2-1	TGTGCCTGGAGTTCAGCGGTTGAGCAGTTCTTC	CAWSSAVEQFF
many	13	TRBV3-1	NA	TRBJ1-1	TGTGCCAGCAGCCAATTAGCAGGTCGGAAAGCTTTCTTT	CASSQLAGRKAFF
few	12	TRBV5-1	NA	TRBJ2-5	TGCGCCAGCAGCTGGGAGAGAGAGACCCAGTACTTC	CASSWERETQYF
NA	13	TRBV29-1	NA	TRBJ1-4	TGCAGCGGTATTGACAGGACCAATGAAAAACTGTTTTTT	CSGIDRTNEKLFF
many	15	TRBV28	NA	TRBJ2-2	TGTGCCAGCAGTTTAAGGGCAGGGTTCACCGGGGAGCTGTTTTTT	CASSLRAGFTGELFF
NA	13	TRBV18	NA	TRBJ2-7	TGTGCCACAACAGCTCAGGGAGCCTACGAGCAGTACTTC	CATTAQGAYEQYF
many	15	TRBV12-3/TRBV12-4	TRBD2	TRBJ2-3	TGTGCCAGCAGTCTACTAGCGACTAGCACAGATACGCAGTATTTT	CASSLLATSTDTQYF
NA	15	TRBV9	NA	TRBJ2-5	TGTGCCAGCAGCGCGTGGGGTGGGTACCAAGAGACCCAGTACTTC	CASSAWGGYQETQYF
many	12	TRBV18	NA	TRBJ2-1	TGTGCCAGCTCACCACGCGGGGCTGAGCAGTTCTTC	CASSPRGAEQFF
NA	15	TRBV11-3	NA	TRBJ2-5	TGTGCCAGCAGCTTAACAGGGTGGGGGCAAGAGACCCAGTACTTC	CASSLTGWGQETQYF
NA	12	TRBV20-1	NA	TRBJ1-1	TGCAGTGCTAGTGGTATGGACACTGAAGCTTTCTTT	CSASGMDTEAFF
many	14	TRBV27	TRBD2	TRBJ2-7	TGTGCCAGCAGCCGGGGGGGGGGGCGTTACGAGCAGTACTTC	CASSRGGGRYEQYF
many	13	TRBV2	NA	TRBJ2-2	TGTGCCAGCAGTACAGGGAACACCGGGGAGCTGTTTTTT	CASSTGNTGELFF
many	13	TRBV18	NA	TRBJ1-1	TGTGCCAGCTCAGGGGGCCAAAACACTGAAGCTTTCTTT	CASSGGQNTEAFF
few	15	TRBV5-1	TRBD1	TRBJ2-7	TGCGCCAGCAGCTTGAGGGGGACAGGGCACTACGAGCAGTACTTC	CASSLRGTGHYEQYF
many	14	TRBV12-3/TRBV12-4	NA	TRBJ1-1	TGTGCCAGCAGTCCCCCCCAGGGAGGCACTGAAGCTTTCTTT	CASSPPQGGTEAFF
once	16	TRBV11-2	TRBD2	TRBJ2-7	TGTGCCAGCAGCTTACTAGCGGGAGAGGTTAGATACGAGCAGTACTTC	CASSLLAGEVRYEQYF
many	17	TRBV12-3/TRBV12-4	NA	TRBJ2-2	TGTGCCAGCAGTTTCTCTTTAGGTGTAGGGAACACCGGGGAGCTGTTTTTT	CASSFSLGVGNTGELFF
many	16	TRBV5-1	NA	TRBJ2-3	TGCGCCAGCAGCTTGGGTCTACAAGTAAGCACAGATACGCAGTATTTT	CASSLGLQVSTDTQYF
many	16	TRBV18	TRBD2	TRBJ2-5	TGTGCCAGCTCGCTCGGACTAGCGGGAGTCGGTGAGACCCAGTACTTC	CASSLGLAGVGETQYF
few	18	TRBV15	TRBD2	TRBJ2-7	TGTGCCACCAGCAGCGGACTAGTGAGTCGGTTAATGTCCTACGAGCAGTACTTC	CATSSGLVSRLMSYEQYF
many	14	TRBV28	NA	TRBJ2-3	TGTGCCAGCAGAGGTCCAGCGAGCACAGATACGCAGTATTTT	CASRGPASTDTQYF
NA	13	TRBV20-1	NA	TRBJ2-1	TGCAGTGCGTACGAAAGCGTGCAGGATGAGCAGTTCTTC	CSAYESVQDEQFF
NA	15	TRBV10-3	TRBD2	TRBJ2-1	TGTGCCATCCGAATGGCGGGAGCTTCCTACAATGAGCATTTCTTC	CAIRMAGASYNEHFF
few	14	TRBV4-1	NA	TRBJ2-3	TGCGCCAGCAGCCAAGGGACAGTCCGCGATACGCAGTATTTT	CASSQGTVRDTQYF
many	16	TRBV5-6	NA	TRBJ2-7	TGTGCCAGCAGCTTGGTGGGGCCAGGATCCTCCTACGAGCAGTACTTC	CASSLVGPGSSYEQYF
NA	17	TRBV15	NA	TRBJ2-4	TGTGCCACCAGCAAGGAAACAGGGGCGCGGGGAGGAAACATTCAGTACTTC	CATSKETGARGGNIQYF
NA	15	TRBV12-3/TRBV12-4	TRBD1	TRBJ1-3	TGTGCCAGCAGTGACAGGGGCTCTACTGGAAACACCATATATTTT	CASSDRGSTGNTIYF
many	11	TRBV29-1	NA	TRBJ2-3	TGCAGCGTTGAAGGGGTCGGTACGCAGTATTTT	CSVEGVGTQYF
many	16	TRBV7-2	NA	TRBJ2-3	TGTGCCAGCAGCTTAGAAGCGGACCCTAGCACAGATACGCAGTATTTT	CASSLEADPSTDTQYF